The 30 T cell receptor beta chains below all came from one sample that was sequenced in a study of T cells after yellow fever vaccination. MiXCR, applied by TCRdb to the 5' RACE reads, yields one record per CDR3 protein. The sample has about 120,000 distinct CDR3 sequences, approximately 8.4% seen once. Specimen: CD8+ T cells sorted from PBMCs, collected 45 days after the yellow fever booster vaccination. Receptors were obtained from a young man who received the YFV17D yellow fever vaccine.

The CDR3 reads CASSFDQTYEQYF. CDR3 DNA sequence: TGTGCCAGCAGTTTCGACCAGACCTACGAGCAGTACTTC. The gene calls are TRBV7-9 and TRBJ2-7; D call uncertain. V lost 6 bases and J lost 2, with 11 bases in between. The germline gives CDR1 SEHNR, CDR2 FQNEAQ (reference sequence). CDR3 length equals 13 residues.

This clonotype was found many times. The chain carries TRBV9 and TRBJ2-7; D is unclear. The length of the CDR3 is 14 residues. Deletions cut 4 bases from V and 2 bases from J, with 13 bases between. The germline CDR1 and CDR2 sequences are SGDLS and YYNGEE. DNA of the CDR3: TGTGCCAGCAGCCCACGGACCGACGCCTACGAGCAGTACTTC. It is translated as CASSPRTDAYEQYF.

This clonotype was found many times. The rearrangement uses TRBV6-5 and TRBJ2-4; a possible D gene is TRBD1 (5 bases). This CDR3 spans 14 amino acids. Trimming removed 8 bases at V and 4 bases at J, with 15 bases between. CDR1 is MNHEY and CDR2 is SVGAGI in the germline V gene. CDR3 sequence (DNA): TGTGCCAGCGCCTCGTTCAGGGAAAAAAACATTCAGTACTTC. Translated, it gives CASASFREKNIQYF.

This clonotype has only a few counts. The CDR3 sequence: CAWSVATLEQFF. CDR3 nucleotides: TGTGCCTGGAGTGTTGCCACCCTTGAGCAGTTCTTC. The rearrangement joins TRBV30 to TRBJ2-1; D unclear. The CDR3 totals 12 residues. V lost 0 bases and J 9 bases, leaving 9 bases between the germline ends. From germline, CDR1 is GTSNPN and CDR2 SVGIG (reference sequence).

In its sample, this clonotype was seen many times. This rearrangement joins TRBV5-5 to TRBJ1-5, with D possibly being TRBD1 (6 bases). CDR3 size: 15 residues. Germline CDR1 SGHKS, CDR2 YYEKEE (reference sequence). CDR3 nucleotide sequence: TGTGCGAGCGCGATGGGGGGGGCAGGGAATCAGCCCCAGCATTTT. The encoded protein is CASAMGGAGNQPQHF.

This clonotype has at least ten counts. In DNA form, the CDR3 reads TGTGCCAGCGGTCCATGGGGGTTTGGCTACACCTTC. As protein: CASGPWGFGYTF. The J gene is TRBJ1-2, the V gene TRBV6-2 or TRBV6-3; D perhaps matches TRBD1 (5 bases). CDR1 is MNHEY and CDR2 is SVGEGT in the germline V gene. The V end lost 8 bases, the J end lost 7 bases, and 14 bases lay between the germline ends. The CDR3 loop spans 12 amino acids.

The chain carries TRBV10-2 and TRBJ2-2, with unresolved D. The V gene lost 7 bases and the J gene lost 4 bases, with 7 bases spanning the gap. The CDR3 contains 12 residues. The germline CDR1 and CDR2 sequences are WSHSY and SAAADI. The CDR3 region has the DNA TGCGCCAGCATCAGAGGCACCGGGGAGCTGTTTTTT. It codes for CASIRGTGELFF.

Regarding this clonotype: This may be a read error, as it is one base from a much larger clone. The J gene is TRBJ2-4, the V gene TRBV14; tentative D call: TRBD1 (6 bases). The CDR3 covers 14 residues. Per the germline V gene, CDR1 is SGHDN and CDR2 is FVKESK. The DNA of the CDR3 is TGTGCCAGCAGCCAAGTAATGGGGGCGAACACTCAGTACTTC. Its protein is CASSQVMGANTQYF.

This clonotype has a count of ten or more. The chain combines TRBV4-2 with TRBJ2-3; D may be TRBD2 (5 bases). Trimming took 0 bases from V and 4 from J, leaving 14 bases between them. CDR1 is LGHNA and CDR2 is YNFKEQ in the germline V gene. The CDR3 has 16 amino acids. Written as DNA, the CDR3 is TGTGCCAGCAGCCAAGATAACGGCATGAGGGCAGATACGCAGTATTTT. It encodes CASSQDNGMRADTQYF.

This clonotype has at least ten counts. V is TRBV6-1 and J is TRBJ2-3; 11 bases align to TRBD2. CDR1 is MNHNS and CDR2 is SASEGT in the germline V gene. V was pared by 4 bases and J by 2 bases, with 5 bases of the junction left unmatched. The CDR3 consists of 16 residues. The CDR3 DNA reads TGTGCCAGCAGTGTGGGACTAGCGGAGCCCACAGATACGCAGTATTTT. It specifies CASSVGLAEPTDTQYF.

In this sample, this clonotype turned up many times. The CDR3 DNA reads as TGTGCCAGCAGCAGGGACGGATACAATGAGCAGTTCTTC. As protein: CASSRDGYNEQFF. The V gene is TRBV6-4, the J gene TRBJ2-1, with D perhaps matching TRBD1 or TRBD2 (5 bases each). V was clipped by 6 bases and J by 4 bases, with 10 bases between them. The CDR3 runs to 13 residues. Germline V gene lookup returns CDR1 MRHNA and CDR2 SNTAGT.

The genes are TRBV28 and TRBJ1-1, with TRBD1 matching over 7 bases. Trimming at V came to 2 bases and at J to 7 bases, leaving 7 bases not matched to a gene. Germline V CDR1 and CDR2: MDHEN, SYDVKM. The CDR3 spans 14 residues. CDR3 bases: TGTGCCAGCAGTTTAGCAGGGGGGGTCCATGAAGCTTTCTTT. The encoded protein is CASSLAGGVHEAFF.

This clonotype occurred many times. This chain joins TRBV7-9 and TRBJ2-7; 11 bases fit TRBD2. The CDR3 extends over 16 amino acids. Germline assignment: CDR1 SEHNR and CDR2 FQNEAQ (reference sequence). The V and J ends lost 4 bases and 0 bases, in that order; junction bases with no gene match: 5. This chain's CDR3 is CASSWGLAESSYEQYF. CDR3 coding DNA: TGTGCCAGCAGCTGGGGACTAGCGGAGAGCTCCTACGAGCAGTACTTC.

This clonotype was detected ten times or more. The chain recombines TRBV9 with TRBJ2-7; D may correspond to TRBD1 or TRBD2 (5 bases each). The CDR3 contains 14 residues. Trimming left V 7 bases short and J 2 bases short, with 16 bases between. The germline V gene encodes CDR1 SGDLS and CDR2 YYNGEE. The DNA for the CDR3 is TGTGCCAGCGCTATTGGGGACCGAACCTACGAGCAGTACTTC. Translation: CASAIGDRTYEQYF.

The sample holds a few counts of this clonotype. The chain employs TRBV30 and TRBJ2-7; 9 positions match TRBD1. The V gene's germline CDR1 is GTSNPN and CDR2 SVGIG (reference sequence). V was pared by 5 bases and J by 5 bases, with 7 bases of the junction left unmatched. This CDR3 contains 13 residues. The CDR3 nucleotides are TGTGCCTGGGATATGGGACAGGGCCACGAGCAGTACTTC. Protein: CAWDMGQGHEQYF.

This clonotype has ten or more counts. The V call is TRBV15, the J call TRBJ2-3; TRBD1 matches at 11 bases. With 4 bases clipped from V and 2 bases from J, the junction kept 5 bases outside the gene matches. The germline V gene encodes CDR1 LNHNV and CDR2 YYDKDF (reference sequence). There are 16 residues in the CDR3. CDR3 region: CATSTTDRGPTDTQYF. The CDR3 coding sequence is TGTGCCACCAGCACAACGGACAGGGGGCCCACAGATACGCAGTATTTT.

The genes are TRBV14 and TRBJ2-1, with 7 bases that match TRBD2. From germline, CDR1 is SGHDN and CDR2 FVKESK. Losses at the gene ends were 4 bases for V and 7 bases for J; bases not matched to a gene: 10. The CDR3 contains 15 residues. Here the CDR3 DNA reads TGTGCCAGCAGCCTGGGACCGGGACTACTAAATGAGCAGTTCTTC. Its translation is CASSLGPGLLNEQFF.

DNA for the CDR3: TGTGCCTTCAGCTCTCACGGACTAGCGGGAGGGGGATCCTACAATGAGCAGTTCTTC. It translates to CAFSSHGLAGGGSYNEQFF. V usage is TRBV12-3 or TRBV12-4 and J usage is TRBJ2-1; 15 bases map to TRBD2. V was pared by 11 bases and J by 1 base, with 15 bases of the junction left unmatched. The CDR3 has 19 residues.

This clonotype showed up many times. The V call is TRBV9, the J call TRBJ2-2; D is uncertain. The germline V gene encodes CDR1 SGDLS and CDR2 YYNGEE. The ends were cut back, 0 bases at V and 1 base at J, with 1 base in the middle. This CDR3 has 13 residues. Here the CDR3 DNA reads TGTGCCAGCAGCGTAGGGAACACCGGGGAGCTGTTTTTT. This sequence encodes CASSVGNTGELFF.

This clonotype occurred many times. The V and J genes are TRBV29-1 and TRBJ2-3; tentatively, D is TRBD2 (5 bases). From germline, CDR1 is SQVTM and CDR2 ANQGSEA. The CDR3 has 14 amino acids. The V gene lost 4 bases and the J gene lost 6 bases, with 17 bases spanning the gap. CDR3 residues: CSVGFANSGDTQYF. The CDR3 DNA reads as TGCAGCGTTGGGTTTGCTAATTCGGGGGATACGCAGTATTTT.

The chain's CDR3 is CASTSTLEETQYF. CDR3 sequence (DNA): TGTGCCAGCACCAGCACCTTAGAAGAGACCCAGTACTTC. This chain joins TRBV6-2 or TRBV6-3 and TRBJ2-5, with unresolved D. This CDR3 is built from 13 residues. V was clipped by 7 bases and J by 3 bases, with 12 bases between them. Germline CDR1 reads MNHEY; CDR2 reads SVGEGT.

This clonotype was detected ten times or more. This chain joins TRBV7-3 and TRBJ2-1; either TRBD1 or TRBD2 may fit D (5 bases each). Germline-derived CDR1 and CDR2 are SGHTA and FQGTGA. V was shortened by 4 bases and J by 6 bases, with 7 bases between the two germline ends. The CDR3 loop spans 12 amino acids. CDR3 in DNA: TGTGCCAGCAGCTGGGGGACCAATGAGCAGTTCTTC. This translates into CASSWGTNEQFF.

In this sample, this clonotype turned up many times. V gene TRBV4-2 combines with J gene TRBJ2-1; D is tentatively TRBD1 or TRBD2 (6 bases each). This CDR3 has 15 amino acids. Between the trimmed V and J ends, which lost 1 base and 5 bases, there was a span of 12 bases. Germline values: CDR1 LGHNA, CDR2 YNFKEQ. The DNA of the CDR3 is TGTGCCAGCAGCCAAGTGGGGGGCGGGCACAATGAGCAGTTCTTC. This sequence encodes CASSQVGGGHNEQFF.

There are a few counts of this clonotype. The J gene is TRBJ2-1, the V gene TRBV5-1; D gene unclear. This CDR3 spans 15 amino acids. With 0 bases removed from V and 0 bases from J, the gap between germline ends came to 7 bases. CDR1 SGHRS and CDR2 YFSETQ come from the germline V gene. The CDR3 DNA is TGCGCCAGCAGCTTGGTCGATGGCTCCTACAATGAGCAGTTCTTC. Residues: CASSLVDGSYNEQFF.

This clonotype was picked up many times. Here the CDR3 reads CAWSVNVEAFF. The CDR3 DNA follows: TGTGCCTGGAGTGTAAACGTTGAAGCTTTCTTT. The chain carries TRBV30 and TRBJ1-1; D is unclear. The CDR3 covers 11 residues. Germline values: CDR1 GTSNPN, CDR2 SVGIG (reference sequence). Deletions cut 0 bases from V and 7 bases from J, with 6 bases between.

This clonotype was seen repeatedly, ten times or more. The chain recombines TRBV7-9 with TRBJ1-5, with D perhaps TRBD1 (5 bases). CDR3 length: 14 amino acids. CDR1 is SEHNR and CDR2 is FQNEAQ in the germline V gene (reference sequence). V was clipped by 1 base and J by 4 bases, with 8 bases between them. CDR3 sequence: CASSLGAGNQPQHF. In nucleotides, the CDR3 is TGTGCCAGCAGCTTAGGGGCAGGGAATCAGCCCCAGCATTTT.

This clonotype was found many times. The gene calls are TRBV6-6 and TRBJ2-3, with D perhaps TRBD1 or TRBD2 (6 bases each). In germline, CDR1 is MNHNY, CDR2 SVGAGI (reference sequence). The CDR3 consists of 13 residues. Trimming removed 5 bases at V and 7 bases at J, with 13 bases between. The CDR3 DNA is TGTGCCAGCAGTCCTGGGGGCGGGAATACGCAGTATTTT. It translates to CASSPGGGNTQYF.

This clonotype was detected many times. V gene TRBV6-5 combines with J gene TRBJ2-7; 9 positions match TRBD1. This CDR3 has 15 residues. The V segment lost 2 bases and the J segment 3 bases; nucleotides outside the gene matches: 5. Germline-derived CDR1 and CDR2 are MNHEY and SVGAGI. CDR3 sequence: CASSYAGTGIYEQYF. CDR3 nucleotide sequence: TGTGCCAGCAGTTACGCCGGGACAGGGATCTACGAGCAGTACTTC.

This clonotype has ten or more counts. This chain connects TRBV6-1 to TRBJ2-5; 13 bases fit TRBD2. The V and J ends lost 6 bases and 9 bases, in that order; junction bases with no gene match: 7. CDR1 is MNHNS and CDR2 is SASEGT in the germline V gene. The CDR3 contains 14 residues. The CDR3 DNA is TGTGCCAGCAGCCGGACTAGCGGGAGAGTTTCCCAGTACTTC. As protein: CASSRTSGRVSQYF.

Ten or more counts support this clonotype. The chain links TRBV3-1 to TRBJ2-3; D is perhaps TRBD1 (5 bases). The germline gives CDR1 LGHDT, CDR2 YNNKEL (reference sequence). Trimming left V 4 bases short and J 0 bases short, with 11 bases between. CDR3 length equals 15 residues. The CDR3 is CASSPRQLSTDTQYF. CDR3 coding DNA: TGTGCCAGCAGCCCTCGACAGCTTAGCACAGATACGCAGTATTTT.